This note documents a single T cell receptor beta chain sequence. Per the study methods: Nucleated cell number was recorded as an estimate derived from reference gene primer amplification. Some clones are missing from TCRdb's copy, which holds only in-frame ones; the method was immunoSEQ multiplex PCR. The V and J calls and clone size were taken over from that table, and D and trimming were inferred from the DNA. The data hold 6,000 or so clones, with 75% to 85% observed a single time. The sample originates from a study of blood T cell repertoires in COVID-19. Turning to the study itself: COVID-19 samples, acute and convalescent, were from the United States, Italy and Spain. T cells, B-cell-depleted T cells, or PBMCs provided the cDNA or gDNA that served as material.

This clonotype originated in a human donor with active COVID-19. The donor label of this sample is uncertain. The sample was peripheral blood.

This chain's CDR3 is CASSFGQANTGELFF. The CDR3 region has the DNA TGTGCCAGCAGCTTCGGACAGGCGAACACCGGGGAGCTGTTTTTT. The rearrangement links TRBV6-4 to TRBJ2-2, with 7 bases identical to TRBD1. Losses at the gene ends were 6 bases for V and 0 bases for J; bases not matched to a gene: 4. The germline CDR1 and CDR2 sequences are MRHNA and SNTAGT. The CDR3 is 15 residues long.